The 32 T cell receptor beta chains reported below all come from one sample, sequenced in a study of blood T cells in healthy people across ages. PCR was performed a second time for about 7 to 11 cycles using a sample-barcoded 5' primer and a J-beta primer mix. TCRdb reanalysed the 5' RACE reads using MiXCR and keeps one entry per CDR3 protein. The table includes fewer than 2,000,000 distinct CDR3 sequences, approximately 39% detected once. Material for sequencing was blood. These receptors were obtained from a human donor in good health.

The chain is built from TRBV20-1 and TRBJ1-5; possibly TRBD1 for D (6 bases). Germline V gives CDR1 DFQATT, CDR2 SNEGSKA (reference sequence). The CDR3 spans 13 residues. The ends were cut back, 4 bases at V and 4 bases at J, with 11 bases in the middle. The CDR3 nucleotides are TGCAGTGCTAACCGGGACACGAATCAGCCCCAGCATTTT. Translation: CSANRDTNQPQHF.

This clonotype was counted ten times or more. V gene TRBV4-3 combines with J gene TRBJ2-1; D not certain. Germline assignment: CDR1 LGHNA and CDR2 YSLEER. This CDR3 region has 13 residues. V was pared by 3 bases and J by 7 bases, with 10 bases between. DNA for the CDR3: TGCGCCAGCAGCCACATGAACATAAATGAGCAGTTCTTC. As protein: CASSHMNINEQFF.

The chain carries TRBV6-5 and TRBJ1-1; TRBD1 is a possible D gene (5 bases). CDR1 and CDR2 from the germline V gene are MNHEY and SVGAGI. Trimming left V 4 bases short and J 8 bases short, with 17 bases between. The CDR3 length is 14 residues. CDR3 in amino acids: CASSFSKGRPEAFF. Here the CDR3 DNA reads TGTGCCAGCAGTTTTAGTAAGGGGCGCCCCGAAGCTTTCTTT.

The rearrangement joins TRBV11-2 to TRBJ2-3; the D gene is possibly TRBD1 (5 bases). The CDR3 sequence is 13 residues long. The V end lost 10 bases, the J end lost 0 bases, and 11 bases lay between the germline ends. Germline lookup yields CDR1 SGHAT and CDR2 FQNNGV. The CDR3 sequence is CAIRQTSTDTQYF. The CDR3 bases are TGTGCCATTAGACAGACTAGCACAGATACGCAGTATTTT.

This clonotype was observed a handful of times. The chain has TRBV5-1 and TRBJ2-1; 10 bases fit TRBD1. The ends lost 4 bases at V and 4 bases at J; junction bases unmatched: 8. Per germline, CDR1 SGHRS and CDR2 YFSETQ. This CDR3 has 16 amino acids. The CDR3, as DNA: TGCGCCAGCAGCACACCCGGGACAGGGGCTTACAATGAGCAGTTCTTC. Its protein product is CASSTPGTGAYNEQFF.

The chain is built from TRBV5-5 and TRBJ2-3; 9 bases line up with TRBD2. This CDR3 is 16 amino acids long. J gave up 3 bases and V 1 base, and 6 bases lay outside the gene matches. Germline-derived CDR1 and CDR2 are SGHKS and YYEKEE (reference sequence). This CDR3 is CASSLMAGGRTDTQYF. The CDR3 coding sequence is TGTGCCAGCAGCTTGATGGCGGGGGGGAGAACAGATACGCAGTATTTT.

This clonotype has just a few counts. V gene TRBV6-5 combines with J gene TRBJ2-3, with TRBD2 matching 9 bases. Germline CDR1 and CDR2: MNHEY and SVGAGI. Trimming removed 6 bases from V and 0 bases from J; junction bases left unmatched: 7. This CDR3 is built from 16 residues. The CDR3 protein is CASSLIAGVSTDTQYF. CDR3 nucleotide sequence: TGTGCCAGCAGCCTCATAGCGGGGGTTAGCACAGATACGCAGTATTTT.

With respect to this clonotype: Compared with germline, one end of the junction differs, possibly owing to a read error. J is TRBJ2-1 and V is TRBV7-7, with D unresolved. The V gene's germline CDR1 is SSHAT and CDR2 FNYEAQ (reference sequence). The CDR3 runs 14 residues. The CDR3 is CASSLDETYNEQFF. CDR3 nucleotide sequence: TGTGCTAGCAGCTTAGACGAAACCTACAATGAGCAGTTCTTC.

The chain employs TRBV7-2 and TRBJ2-5; D is unclear. Trimming took off 3 bases at V and 9 bases at J, with 14 bases between the two ends. Germline V gives CDR1 SGHTA, CDR2 FQGNSA. The CDR3 loop spans 13 amino acids. CDR3 sequence: CASSLGIAKAQYF. The CDR3 DNA follows: TGTGCCAGCAGCTTGGGTATTGCTAAGGCCCAGTACTTC.

In this sample, this clonotype turned up a few times. The chain combines TRBV7-8 with TRBJ2-1, with 10 bases matching TRBD2. Losses at the gene ends were 1 base for V and 7 bases for J; bases not matched to a gene: 13. CDR1 is SGHVS and CDR2 is FQNEAQ in the germline V gene. This CDR3 comprises 18 residues. Here the CDR3 reads CASSLVGLAPTGGNEQFF. The CDR3 bases are TGTGCCAGCAGCTTAGTGGGACTAGCGCCGACGGGGGGGAATGAGCAGTTCTTC.

J is TRBJ1-3 and V is TRBV13, with TRBD1 matching 10 bases. Losses at the gene ends were 3 bases for V and 0 bases for J; bases not matched to a gene: 5. The CDR3 is made up of 17 amino acids. CDR1 is PRHDT, CDR2 FYEKMQ, per germline (reference sequence). The CDR3 protein is CASSLGQGSTSGNTIYF. The CDR3 DNA reads TGTGCCAGCAGCTTGGGACAGGGGTCAACCTCTGGAAACACCATATATTTT.

Details on this clonotype: One end of the junction does not line up with germline, which may come from a read error. This chain uses TRBV4-3 with TRBJ2-7; 7 bases line up with TRBD1. This CDR3 spans 13 amino acids. From germline, CDR1 is LGHNA and CDR2 YSLEER. The CDR3 region has the DNA TGCGAAGGACCGGGACAGAGCTCCTACGAACAGTACTTC. It is translated as CEGPGQSSYEQYF.

The V call is TRBV6-1, the J call TRBJ2-7; maybe TRBD1 (5 bases). Germline V gene lookup returns CDR1 MNHNS and CDR2 SASEGT. This CDR3 has 14 residues. Trimming pared 5 bases from V and 6 bases from J, leaving 17 bases between. CDR3 in DNA: TGTGCCAGCAGTACTACGACAGTTCTGCGCGAGCAGTACTTC. Encoded protein: CASSTTTVLREQYF.

The CDR3 is CSVDETTGKETQYF. Here the CDR3 DNA reads TGCAGCGTTGACGAAACCACAGGGAAAGAGACCCAGTACTTC. The rearrangement links TRBV29-1 to TRBJ2-7, with a tentative D call TRBD1 (6 bases). The DNA matches TRBJ2-5 better at its end, which makes the J call doubtful. Germline V gene sequence: CDR1 SQVTM, CDR2 ANQGSEA. The CDR3 totals 14 residues.

This clonotype occurred many times. The J gene is TRBJ2-5, the V gene TRBV20-1; TRBD2 matches 8 bases. V gave up 1 base and J gave up 3 bases; unmatched junction bases: 13. Germline V gives CDR1 DFQATT, CDR2 SNEGSKA (reference sequence). The CDR3 has 17 amino acids. The CDR3 nucleotides are TGCAGTGCTAGAGGTTGGGGCGGGGGGAAAGTGAAAGAGACCCAGTACTTC. Protein sequence: CSARGWGGGKVKETQYF.

The J gene is TRBJ2-3, the V gene TRBV6-2 or TRBV6-3; 10 bases agree with TRBD2. Germline trimming cut 6 bases from V and 1 base from J; bases unmatched to any gene: 7. Germline V CDR1 and CDR2: MNHEY, SVGEGT. This CDR3 spans 16 amino acids. In DNA form, the CDR3 reads TGTGCCAGCAGACCTAGCGGGGGAGACCGCACAGATACGCAGTATTTT. It translates to CASRPSGGDRTDTQYF.

The chain joins TRBV12-3 or TRBV12-4 to TRBJ2-3; D unresolved. Trimming pared 3 bases from V and 7 bases from J, leaving 11 bases between. The length of the CDR3 is 13 residues. CDR3 in amino acids: CASSLSGLNTQYF. CDR3 nucleotides: TGTGCCAGCAGTTTGTCCGGGTTGAATACGCAGTATTTT.

This clonotype has just a few counts. The chain links TRBV5-6 to TRBJ2-1; D not certain. V was shortened by 4 bases and J by 3 bases, with 17 bases between the two germline ends. Germline CDR1 reads SGHDT; CDR2 reads YYEEEE. CDR3 length: 16 amino acids. CDR3: CASSLSNNWIYNEQFF. DNA of the CDR3: TGTGCCAGCAGCCTATCCAACAACTGGATCTACAATGAGCAGTTCTTC.

The gene calls are TRBV7-2 and TRBJ2-7, with D possibly matching TRBD1 (5 bases). The V end was cut by 5 bases, the J end by 2 bases, with 13 bases between. The CDR3 has 14 amino acids. Germline-derived CDR1 and CDR2 are SGHTA and FQGNSA. CDR3 residues: CASSHPGIPYEQYF. The CDR3 DNA follows: TGTGCCAGCAGCCATCCAGGGATCCCCTACGAGCAGTACTTC.

This sequence joins TRBV3-1 and TRBJ2-5; D is undetermined. V was trimmed by 4 bases and J by 5 bases, leaving 14 bases between them. The CDR3 is 14 residues long. CDR1 and CDR2 (germline): LGHDT, YNNKEL (reference sequence). DNA of the CDR3: TGTGCCAGCAGCCCCCCCTTGCGATTGGAGACCCAGTACTTC. Translation gives CASSPPLRLETQYF.

The chain is built from TRBV18 and TRBJ1-6; 10 positions agree with TRBD1. Germline V gene lookup returns CDR1 KGHSH and CDR2 LQKENI. The CDR3 is made up of 15 amino acids. Trimming removed 3 bases from V and 11 bases from J; junction bases left unmatched: 7. CDR3 residues: CASSPGQGNEPPLHF. The CDR3 coding sequence is TGTGCCAGCTCACCGGGACAGGGGAACGAGCCACCCCTCCACTTT.

The chain carries TRBV30 and TRBJ2-7, with a tentative D call TRBD2 (5 bases). Germline-derived CDR1 and CDR2 are GTSNPN and SVGIG (reference sequence). With 4 bases removed from V and 2 bases from J, the gap between germline ends came to 18 bases. The CDR3 has 15 residues. The CDR3 nucleotides read TGTGCCTGGACGCCACCAAGGACTGTAGCCTACGAGCAGTACTTC. Its protein product is CAWTPPRTVAYEQYF.

Only a few counts were recorded for this clonotype. CDR3 residues: CSASRWSNQPQHF. The CDR3 DNA reads TGCAGTGCTAGTAGGTGGAGCAATCAGCCCCAGCATTTT. This rearrangement joins TRBV20-1 to TRBJ1-5; D is undetermined. The CDR3 is made up of 13 amino acids. Germline V gene data show CDR1 as DFQATT and CDR2 as SNEGSKA (reference sequence). The V and J ends lost 3 bases and 1 base respectively, with 7 bases between them.

The gene calls are TRBV12-3 or TRBV12-4 and TRBJ2-1; D gene ambiguous. The CDR3 spans 12 residues. V gave up 0 bases and J gave up 12 bases, with 9 bases separating them. Here the CDR3 DNA reads TGTGCCAGCAGTTTAGCGGGCCCTCTGCAGTTCTTC. Translated: CASSLAGPLQFF.

This clonotype was observed a handful of times. The chain is built from TRBV6-5 and TRBJ1-5; TRBD1 is a possible D gene (5 bases). The CDR3 consists of 14 residues. The germline V gene has CDR1 MNHEY and CDR2 SVGAGI. The germline V and J ends were trimmed by 6 bases and 6 bases, with 15 bases remaining between them. In nucleotides, the CDR3 is TGTGCCAGCAGCTCCGTGTCGGGGGGTCAGCCCCAGCATTTT. Translating gives CASSSVSGGQPQHF.

This chain connects TRBV12-3 or TRBV12-4 to TRBJ1-1; D ambiguous. V was shortened by 3 bases and J by 5 bases, with 16 bases between the two germline ends. This CDR3 is 15 amino acids long. The CDR3 reads CASSFTARGETEAFF. The CDR3 DNA follows: TGTGCCAGCAGTTTTACCGCACGGGGTGAAACTGAAGCTTTCTTT.

The V call is TRBV5-1, the J call TRBJ2-7; D call uncertain. Germline lookup yields CDR1 SGHRS and CDR2 YFSETQ. This CDR3 is 15 amino acids long. V dropped 4 bases and J dropped 3 bases, with 17 bases sitting between them. The CDR3 region is CASSLQPENYYEQYF. The CDR3 DNA reads TGCGCCAGCAGCCTCCAGCCGGAGAACTACTACGAGCAGTACTTC.

This chain joins TRBV6-2 or TRBV6-3 and TRBJ1-5; D is perhaps TRBD1 (6 bases). V lost 5 bases, J lost 9 bases, and 14 bases lay in between. The CDR3 runs to 13 residues. CDR1 is MNHEY, CDR2 SVGEGT, per germline. CDR3 protein: CASSESTGWPQHF. CDR3 coding DNA: TGTGCCAGCAGTGAATCGACAGGATGGCCCCAGCATTTT.

This clonotype has more than one count but fewer than ten. In DNA, the CDR3 is TGCAGTGCTAAAGGGACAGGTAGTAGAGTTGAGCAGTTCTTC. The encoded protein is CSAKGTGSRVEQFF. The chain has TRBV20-1 and TRBJ2-1; 8 nucleotides line up with TRBD1. Unmatched junction bases numbered 11, after V lost 4 bases and J lost 9 bases. Germline values: CDR1 DFQATT, CDR2 SNEGSKA (reference sequence). The CDR3 spans 14 residues.

The genes are TRBV20-1 and TRBJ2-3, with 10 positions matching TRBD2. The CDR3 is 16 amino acids. V dropped 1 base and J dropped 0; count of bases not matched to a gene: 4. Per germline, CDR1 DFQATT and CDR2 SNEGSKA (reference sequence). The CDR3: CSARGPTSGSTDTQYF. As DNA, the CDR3 is TGCAGTGCTAGAGGCCCGACTAGCGGGAGCACAGATACGCAGTATTTT.

The chain has TRBV4-3 and TRBJ1-3; no clear D. Germline assignment: CDR1 LGHNA and CDR2 YSLEER. Trimming removed 1 base from V and 0 bases from J, with 16 bases in between. The CDR3 consists of 18 residues. Here the CDR3 DNA reads TGCGCCAGCAGCCAAGGCCCTTCCGGGTCATCCTCTGGAAACACCATATATTTT. Protein product: CASSQGPSGSSSGNTIYF.

This chain connects TRBV5-8 to TRBJ1-4; maybe TRBD1 (6 bases). There are 17 residues in the CDR3. Germline CDR1 and CDR2: SGHTS and YDEGEE. Trimming removed 3 bases from V and 2 bases from J, with 17 bases in between. CDR3 protein: CASSWAGDPSTNEKLFF. Here the CDR3 DNA reads TGTGCCAGCAGCTGGGCAGGGGACCCGTCCACTAATGAAAAACTGTTTTTT.